Given below is one T cell receptor beta chain in context. Assay: immunoSEQ multiplex PCR; the TCRdb copy retains only in-frame clones and omits some. The sample has approximately 60,000 clones, under 95% seen once. The source of the sample is a study of blood T cell repertoires in COVID-19. CDR1 is SGHTA and CDR2 is FQGNSA in the germline V gene. The CDR3 loop spans 14 amino acids. Unmatched junction bases numbered 6, after V lost 4 bases and J lost 10 bases. Material: peripheral blood. V usage is TRBV7-2 and J usage is TRBJ1-6; TRBD1 agrees at 8 bases. The source is an older man with active COVID-19. CDR3: CASSSGQGLSPLHF. Here the CDR3 DNA reads TGTGCCAGCAGCTCTGGACAGGGTTTATCACCCCTCCACTTT. Using reference TRBV7-2 and TRBJ1-6 for the parts outside the CDR3, the full variable domain is GAGVSQSPSNKVTEKGKDVELRCDPISGHTALYWYRQSLGQGLEFLIYFQGNSAPDKSGLPSDRFSAERTGGSVSTLTIQRTQQEDSAVYLCASSSGQGLSPLHFGNGTRLTVT.